This T cell receptor (beta chain) was sequenced for a study of CD8 T cells in Susac syndrome. Overall study context: Intravenous immunoglobulin alone or corticosteroids were being given to patients with Susac syndrome at blood draw, unless they were therapy-naive.

Patients with Susac syndrome met diagnostic criteria defined recently for definite or probable disease. In the case of this clonotype: Its antigen is still unknown.

This CDR3 has 17 residues. The germline V gene has CDR1 LGHNA and CDR2 YSLEER. V was clipped by 4 bases and J by 10 bases; unmatched bases: 16. Study findings and constraints: Among people with Susac, CD8+ clonal expansion was greatest in TEMRA cells and active patients.

Reverse transcription of 0.5 to 1 ug RNA was performed with random hexamers. Amplification of TCR beta CDR3 used immunoSEQ multiplex PCR across 54 Vbeta and 13 Jbeta. TCRdb analysed the immunoSEQ multiplex PCR reads with MiXCR anew, one entry per CDR3 protein. The sample carries some 110,000 distinct CDR3 sequences, approximately 94% recorded once. This sequence originates from a human donor with Susac syndrome. The gene calls are TRBV4-3 and TRBJ1-6; 7 nucleotides agree with TRBD1. The sequencing sample was made of CD8+ T cells from PBMCs. The CDR3 loop reads CASSREWDSSFGSPLHF. Written as DNA, the CDR3 is TGCGCCAGCAGCCGGGAGTGGGACAGCTCCTTTGGGTCACCCCTCCACTTT.